Below are 19 T cell receptor beta chains sequenced from a single sample in a study of OX40 agonist ivuxolimab in advanced cancers. Some clones are missing from TCRdb's copy, which holds only in-frame ones; the method was immunoSEQ multiplex PCR. The sample holds 75,000 to 100,000 clones, approximately 91% seen once. Source: CD4+ or CD8+ T cells sorted from blood, taken in a trial of the OX40 agonist ivuxolimab. These receptors were collected from an adult with an advanced solid tumor such as melanoma, head and neck, liver or kidney cancer.

The rearrangement uses TRBV6-5 and TRBJ2-3; D possibly corresponds to TRBD1 (6 bases). Trimming pared 2 bases from V and 4 bases from J, leaving 16 bases between. The CDR3 has 16 residues. CDR1 and CDR2 (germline): MNHEY, SVGAGI. This CDR3 reads CASSYGGSSLADTQYF. The DNA of the CDR3 is TGTGCCAGCAGTTACGGGGGCAGTTCGTTGGCAGATACGCAGTATTTT.

Here the CDR3 reads CASSLDRGPRGETQYF. The CDR3 DNA is TGCGCCAGCAGCTTGGACAGGGGGCCTAGGGGAGAGACCCAGTACTTC. The genes are TRBV5-1 and TRBJ2-5, with 9 bases lining up with TRBD1. The germline V gene has CDR1 SGHRS and CDR2 YFSETQ. The CDR3 runs to 16 residues. Losses at the gene ends were 0 bases for V and 4 bases for J; bases not matched to a gene: 7. The full variable domain, its missing parts supplied by reference TRBV5-1 and TRBJ2-5, is KAGVTQTPRYLIKTRGQQVTLSCSPISGHRSVSWYQQTPGQGLQFLFEYFSETQRNKGNFPGRFSGRQFSNSRSEMNVSTLELGDSALYLCASSLDRGPRGETQYFGPGTRLLVL.

This chain joins TRBV7-2 and TRBJ2-5; possibly TRBD1 or TRBD2 for D (6 bases each). The germline V and J ends were trimmed by 4 bases and 5 bases, with 17 bases remaining between them. Germline values: CDR1 SGHTA, CDR2 FQGNSA. This CDR3 spans 15 amino acids. The CDR3 loop is CASSYQRGEGETQYF. CDR3 nucleotide sequence: TGTGCCAGCAGCTACCAGAGGGGGGAAGGCGAGACCCAGTACTTC.

This clone was found a few times. The chain recombines TRBV5-1 with TRBJ2-5, with 12 bases that match TRBD2. Germline lookup yields CDR1 SGHRS and CDR2 YFSETQ. V lost 3 bases, J lost 1 base, and 4 bases stayed unmatched. This CDR3 comprises 16 residues. The CDR3 region has the DNA TGCGCCAGCAGCTCCGAACTAGCGGGGGGCCAAGAGACCCAGTACTTC. Its translation: CASSSELAGGQETQYF.

The gene calls are TRBV20-1 and TRBJ1-1, with D unclear. The germline CDR1 and CDR2 sequences are DFQATT and SNEGSKA (reference sequence). This CDR3 is 11 amino acids long. The CDR3 nucleotides are TGCAGACCCGCCCAAGCGGGAGGGGCTTTCTTT. This sequence encodes CRPAQAGGAFF.

This clone was counted once. This rearrangement joins TRBV7-9 to TRBJ2-1, with D perhaps given as TRBD1 or TRBD2 (6 bases each). Per the germline V gene, CDR1 is SEHNR and CDR2 is FQNEAQ (reference sequence). The CDR3 has 15 residues. V shed 5 bases and J shed 9 bases, with 20 bases lying between them. CDR3 loop: CASSPPVGGGGEQFF. The CDR3 nucleotides read TGTGCCAGCAGCCCCCCGGTCGGGGGCGGAGGTGAGCAGTTCTTC.

The chain links TRBV7-8 to TRBJ1-5, with D perhaps matching TRBD1 (5 bases). V lost 1 base and J lost 4, with 14 bases in between. CDR3 length equals 16 residues. Per germline, CDR1 SGHVS and CDR2 FQNEAQ. CDR3 DNA: TGTGCCAGCAGCTTAGAAGGGGCTCCGCGGAATCAGCCCCAGCATTTT. The encoded protein is CASSLEGAPRNQPQHF.

V gene TRBV5-6 combines with J gene TRBJ1-5, with 8 bases fitting TRBD1. This CDR3 has 15 amino acids. From germline, CDR1 is SGHDT and CDR2 YYEEEE. Trimming cost V 0 bases and J 4 bases; bases outside gene matches: 3. The CDR3 DNA is TGTGCCAGCAGCTTGGGGACAGGGATGAATCAGCCCCAGCATTTT. Amino acids: CASSLGTGMNQPQHF.

The rearrangement uses TRBV6-1 and TRBJ2-1; TRBD1 agrees at 7 bases. The V gene end was trimmed by 2 bases and the J gene end by 13 bases; junction bases not matched to a gene: 11. The CDR3 runs 14 residues. Per the germline V gene, CDR1 is MNHNS and CDR2 is SASEGT. Written as DNA, the CDR3 is TGTGCCAGCAGTGAAATGGGACAGCTCCTAACACAGTTCTTC. Its protein is CASSEMGQLLTQFF.

This chain joins TRBV30 and TRBJ1-3; D remains unclear. The CDR3 runs 13 residues. V was shortened by 4 bases and J by 4 bases, with 11 bases between the two germline ends. From germline, CDR1 is GTSNPN and CDR2 SVGIG (reference sequence). This CDR3 reads CAWTQARGNTIYF. The CDR3 DNA reads TGTGCCTGGACGCAGGCAAGGGGAAACACCATATATTTT.

This CDR3 reads CAISDWGAAGNTIYF. The CDR3 DNA follows: TGTGCCATCAGTGATTGGGGGGCAGCTGGAAACACCATATATTTT. The rearrangement joins TRBV10-3 to TRBJ1-3; D perhaps matches TRBD1 (6 bases). V shed 3 bases and J shed 2 bases, with 11 bases lying between them. The CDR3 covers 15 residues. The germline gives CDR1 ENHRY, CDR2 SYGVKD.

This chain links TRBV4-3 with TRBJ2-7; 9 bases map to TRBD2. The CDR3 runs to 15 residues. Per germline, CDR1 LGHNA and CDR2 YSLEER. V dropped 3 bases and J dropped 2; count of bases not matched to a gene: 5. The CDR3: CASSQNSGGTYEQYF. CDR3 sequence (DNA): TGCGCCAGCAGCCAGAATAGCGGGGGTACCTACGAGCAGTACTTC.

The J gene is TRBJ1-5, the V gene TRBV18; a possible D gene is TRBD1 (6 bases). CDR3 length: 13 residues. The germline gives CDR1 KGHSH, CDR2 LQKENI. V shed 8 bases and J shed 3 bases, with 11 bases lying between them. This chain's CDR3 is CASEQGPNQPQHF. The CDR3, as DNA: TGTGCCAGCGAACAGGGACCCAATCAGCCCCAGCATTTT.

V gene TRBV2 combines with J gene TRBJ1-4; D call uncertain. Germline lookup yields CDR1 SNHLY and CDR2 FYNNEI. Trimming removed 5 bases at V and 4 bases at J, with 8 bases between. The CDR3 is 13 amino acids. The DNA for the CDR3 is TGTGCCAGCAGTCTGTCTGGTAATGAAAAACTGTTTTTT. Amino acid sequence: CASSLSGNEKLFF.

The rearrangement uses TRBV29-1 and TRBJ2-1, with 10 bases aligning to TRBD2. The CDR3 is 15 amino acids. V gave up 4 bases and J gave up 8 bases; unmatched junction bases: 11. The germline gives CDR1 SQVTM, CDR2 ANQGSEA. CDR3 sequence: CSVVPERGGSYEQFF. CDR3 nucleotide sequence: TGCAGCGTTGTTCCTGAGCGGGGGGGTTCATATGAGCAGTTCTTC.

The V call is TRBV4-1, the J call TRBJ2-5; TRBD2 agrees at 8 bases. Trimming cost V 0 bases and J 5 bases; bases outside gene matches: 8. CDR1 and CDR2 (germline): MGHRA, YSYEKL. The CDR3 covers 16 residues. Here the CDR3 reads CASSQERGGGMETQYF. DNA of the CDR3: TGCGCCAGCAGCCAAGAACGGGGGGGAGGAATGGAGACCCAGTACTTC.

The V and J genes are TRBV7-2 and TRBJ1-4; no clear D. The CDR3 runs to 14 residues. The V and J ends lost 2 bases and 8 bases respectively, with 12 bases between them. Germline-derived CDR1 and CDR2 are SGHTA and FQGNSA. The CDR3 here is CASSLNQPGEKLFF. The CDR3 bases are TGTGCCAGCAGCTTAAACCAACCTGGGGAAAAACTGTTTTTT.

The V call is TRBV4-2, the J call TRBJ2-3; D uncertain. Looked up from germline, CDR1 is LGHNA and CDR2 is YNFKEQ. The CDR3 totals 13 residues. V lost 4 bases, J lost 1 base, and 6 bases lay in between. The CDR3 spells CASSLVGTDTQYF. CDR3 in DNA: TGTGCCAGCAGCCTGGTAGGCACAGATACGCAGTATTTT.

This clone was recorded only once. The chain joins TRBV7-9 to TRBJ2-1, with D perhaps assigned TRBD1 or TRBD2 (6 bases each). Per germline, CDR1 SEHNR and CDR2 FQNEAQ (reference sequence). This CDR3 has 14 amino acids. Trimming took 3 bases from V and 7 from J, leaving 13 bases between them. For the CDR3, the DNA is TGTGCCAGCAGCTTCTCGGGGGCGGGAAATGAGCAGTTCTTC. Its translation: CASSFSGAGNEQFF.